A single sample is the source of the 22 T cell receptor beta chains below, sequenced in a study of beta chain features in type 1 diabetes. Expressed TCRB transcripts were sequenced because the entire RNA isolate underwent reverse transcription. The protocol was immunoSEQ multiplex PCR, while the TCRdb copy is restricted to in-frame clones and leaves out a portion. The sample yields some 220,000 clones, roughly a tenth seen once. Sample: central memory CD4+ T cells from blood. These receptors were taken from a man aged 18 to 30 in good health.

The chain is built from TRBV9 and TRBJ1-2; 10 nucleotides agree with TRBD1. Per germline, CDR1 SGDLS and CDR2 YYNGEE. This CDR3 has 12 amino acids. V lost 7 bases, J lost 4 bases, and 1 base stayed unmatched. The CDR3 here is CASGTGVYGYTF. The CDR3 coding sequence is TGTGCCAGCGGGACAGGGGTCTATGGCTACACCTTC.

In its sample, this clone was seen a few times. The rearrangement links TRBV6-5 to TRBJ1-2; D unresolved. CDR1 MNHEY and CDR2 SVGAGI come from the germline V gene. The CDR3 consists of 13 residues. V was trimmed by 5 bases and J by 8 bases, leaving 15 bases between them. The DNA of the CDR3 is TGTGCCAGCAGTGAAGCCGGGATACGCGGCTACACCTTC. Translation: CASSEAGIRGYTF.

The CDR3 nucleotides read TGTGCCAGCAGCGTCCTTCGACAGGAGACCCAGTACTTC. This codes for CASSVLRQETQYF. This rearrangement joins TRBV2 to TRBJ2-5, with D maybe TRBD1 (5 bases). The CDR3 runs 13 residues. CDR1 is SNHLY and CDR2 is FYNNEI in the germline V gene. Trimming removed 6 bases at V and 5 bases at J, with 13 bases between.

This clone was counted between two and nine times. The chain combines TRBV29-1 with TRBJ2-1; 11 bases are a match to TRBD2. Per germline, CDR1 SQVTM and CDR2 ANQGSEA. This CDR3 is 16 amino acids long. The ends lost 2 bases at V and 1 base at J; junction bases unmatched: 4. DNA for the CDR3: TGCAGCGTTGAAATGGCTAGCGGGAGGTCCTACAATGAGCAGTTCTTC. Protein sequence: CSVEMASGRSYNEQFF.

The gene calls are TRBV7-8 and TRBJ1-3; D not certain. This CDR3 region has 14 residues. Per germline, CDR1 SGHVS and CDR2 FQNEAQ. V was cut by 3 bases and J by 0 bases, with 6 bases left in between. The CDR3 loop reads CASSFAGSGNTIYF. The CDR3 DNA reads TGTGCCAGCAGCTTCGCGGGCTCTGGAAACACCATATATTTT. Together with reference TRBV7-8 and TRBJ1-3, the CDR3 gives the full variable domain: GAGVSQSPRYKVAKRGQDVALRCDPISGHVSLFWYQQALGQGPEFLTYFQNEAQLDKSGLPSDRFFAERPEGSVSTLKIQRTQQEDSAVYLCASSFAGSGNTIYFGEGSWLTVV.

This clone has a handful of counts. This chain links TRBV7-2 with TRBJ2-5, with 9 nucleotides matching TRBD2. Germline V gives CDR1 SGHTA, CDR2 FQGNSA. The CDR3 length is 14 residues. J gave up 7 bases and V 7 bases, and 10 bases lay outside the gene matches. CDR3 region: CASTPGLASSTQYF. The CDR3 bases are TGTGCCAGCACCCCCGGACTAGCGAGTTCGACCCAGTACTTC.

This clone occurred many times. The J gene is TRBJ2-3, the V gene TRBV29-1, with TRBD2 as a possible D gene (6 bases). Germline assignment: CDR1 SQVTM and CDR2 ANQGSEA. The CDR3 runs 13 residues. V was pared by 4 bases and J by 4 bases, with 12 bases between. The CDR3, as DNA: TGCAGCGTTGGGCGGGATCGGGCAGATACGCAGTATTTT. Translation: CSVGRDRADTQYF.

This clone was observed a few times. J is TRBJ2-7 and V is TRBV7-2; 10 nucleotides line up with TRBD2. J lost 2 bases, V lost 4 bases, and 11 bases had no gene match. Per the germline V gene, CDR1 is SGHTA and CDR2 is FQGNSA. This CDR3 region has 17 residues. The CDR3 sequence is CASSSNPGLALPYEQYF. In DNA form, the CDR3 reads TGTGCCAGCAGCTCAAATCCGGGACTAGCGCTACCCTACGAGCAGTACTTC.

The chain joins TRBV2 to TRBJ2-7, with 8 nucleotides matching TRBD1. Trimming removed 1 base from V and 7 bases from J; junction bases left unmatched: 12. Germline V lookup: CDR1 SNHLY, CDR2 FYNNEI. The CDR3 has 16 amino acids. Here the CDR3 reads CASSEERAGGAGEQYF. The CDR3 DNA reads as TGTGCCAGCAGTGAAGAGCGGGCAGGGGGCGCGGGGGAGCAGTACTTC.

This chain uses TRBV7-2 with TRBJ2-1, with a weak D call TRBD2 (6 bases). The CDR3 is 14 residues long. V lost 6 bases to trimming and J lost 8 bases, with 17 bases between them. Germline V CDR1 and CDR2: SGHTA, FQGNSA. The CDR3 DNA reads as TGTGCCAGCAGTCTAGTGGGTCGGGGGTATGAGCAGTTCTTC. This translates into CASSLVGRGYEQFF.

The V and J genes are TRBV5-1 and TRBJ1-1; D remains unclear. The CDR3 runs to 15 residues. CDR1 and CDR2 (germline): SGHRS, YFSETQ. V lost 0 bases and J lost 0, with 9 bases in between. The CDR3 sequence is CASSLATDLNTEAFF. The CDR3 DNA sequence: TGCGCCAGCAGCTTGGCAACAGACCTGAACACTGAAGCTTTCTTT.

This clone was picked up a small number of times. The J gene is TRBJ1-5, the V gene TRBV28; D may be TRBD1 (5 bases). The germline V and J ends were trimmed by 5 bases and 5 bases, with 22 bases remaining between them. The germline V gene encodes CDR1 MDHEN and CDR2 SYDVKM. The CDR3 covers 17 residues. The CDR3 bases are TGTGCCAGCAGTCCATCGAGGTGGGGGAAGAGTGATCAGCCCCAGCATTTT. Its protein product is CASSPSRWGKSDQPQHF. The whole variable domain, filled in from reference TRBV28 and TRBJ1-5, reads DVKVTQSSRYLVKRTGEKVFLECVQDMDHENMFWYRQDPGLGLRLIYFSYDVKMKEKGDIPEGYSVSREKKERFSLILESASTNQTSMYLCASSPSRWGKSDQPQHFGDGTRLSIL.

The rearrangement uses TRBV29-1 and TRBJ2-7, with no clear D. The V gene lost 5 bases and the J gene lost 6 bases, with 8 bases spanning the gap. The V gene's germline CDR1 is SQVTM and CDR2 ANQGSEA. There are 10 residues in the CDR3. This chain's CDR3 is CSVREAEQYF. The DNA of the CDR3 is TGCAGCGTTCGAGAGGCCGAGCAGTACTTC.

This clone appeared a few times. The rearrangement uses TRBV7-2 and TRBJ2-1; 7 bases are shared with TRBD2. The CDR3 is made up of 17 amino acids. J was trimmed by 6 bases and V by 3 bases; bases with no gene match: 14. Germline values: CDR1 SGHTA, CDR2 FQGNSA. CDR3 sequence reads: CASSFSPRGDVRNEQFF. In DNA form, the CDR3 reads TGTGCCAGCAGCTTTTCCCCCCGGGGGGACGTACGCAATGAGCAGTTCTTC.

This clone was counted between two and nine times. V usage is TRBV2 and J usage is TRBJ2-5, with D hard to call. V was cut by 4 bases and J by 1 base, with 7 bases left in between. This CDR3 comprises 13 residues. The germline V gene encodes CDR1 SNHLY and CDR2 FYNNEI. CDR3 DNA sequence: TGTGCCAGCAGTGTCACCTTCCAAGAGACCCAGTACTTC. This codes for CASSVTFQETQYF. The entire variable domain, with the rest obtained from reference TRBV2 and TRBJ2-5, is as follows: EPEVTQTPSHQVTQMGQEVILRCVPISNHLYFYWYRQILGQKVEFLVSFYNNEISEKSEIFDDQFSVERPDGSNFTLKIRSTKLEDSAMYFCASSVTFQETQYFGPGTRLLVL.

For the CDR3, the DNA is TGTGCCAGCAGCTTGGACCTAGCCGGGGGCCCAGATACGCAGTATTTT. It is translated as CASSLDLAGGPDTQYF. The chain links TRBV5-8 to TRBJ2-3; D is possibly TRBD1 or TRBD2 (6 bases each). CDR1 is SGHTS and CDR2 is YDEGEE in the germline V gene. The V gene lost 0 bases and the J gene lost 4 bases, with 15 bases spanning the gap. The CDR3 spans 16 residues. The full variable domain, completed using reference TRBV5-8 and TRBJ2-3, is EAGVTQSPTHLIKTRGQQATLRCSPISGHTSVYWYQQALGLGLQFLLWYDEGEERNRGNFPPRFSGRQFPNYSSELNVNALELEDSALYLCASSLDLAGGPDTQYFGPGTRLTVL.

The chain joins TRBV5-1 to TRBJ2-1; the match to TRBD2 covers 8 bases. CDR3 length: 14 amino acids. The junction had 5 bases not matched to a gene; V was cut back by 2 bases and J by 7 bases. Germline V gene sequence: CDR1 SGHRS, CDR2 YFSETQ. The chain's CDR3 is CASSLAGVWNEQFF. The CDR3 nucleotides are TGCGCCAGCAGCTTAGCGGGAGTTTGGAATGAGCAGTTCTTC.

This clone was observed a handful of times. The chain joins TRBV7-2 to TRBJ2-3; 7 positions match TRBD1. The V segment lost 3 bases and the J segment 4 bases; nucleotides outside the gene matches: 7. CDR1 is SGHTA, CDR2 FQGNSA, per germline. This CDR3 has 15 residues. The CDR3 nucleotides read TGTGCCAGCAGCTTCGACAGGGATCTCGCAGATACGCAGTATTTT. Translating it yields CASSFDRDLADTQYF.

The rearrangement links TRBV9 to TRBJ2-5; 7 bases match TRBD1. The CDR3 has 16 amino acids. Germline CDR1 and CDR2: SGDLS and YYNGEE. J gave up 4 bases and V 0 bases, and 9 bases lay outside the gene matches. CDR3 loop: CASSVDTGDGGETQYF. As DNA, the CDR3 is TGTGCCAGCAGCGTAGATACAGGGGATGGAGGAGAGACCCAGTACTTC.

This clone was detected a few times. Other DNA sequences in this specimen translate into the identical CDR3. The rearrangement joins TRBV7-9 to TRBJ2-6, with 7 nucleotides matching TRBD1. The V gene end was trimmed by 3 bases and the J gene end by 2 bases; junction bases not matched to a gene: 4. CDR1 and CDR2 (germline): SEHNR, FQNEAQ (reference sequence). The CDR3 runs to 16 residues. The CDR3 loop is CASSLATGTGANVLTF. The CDR3 DNA is TGTGCCAGCAGCTTGGCGACAGGGACTGGGGCCAACGTCCTGACTTTC.

The sample holds a few counts of this clone. The chain employs TRBV29-1 and TRBJ2-3; D unresolved. Germline CDR1 and CDR2: SQVTM and ANQGSEA. The CDR3 has 15 residues. The ends were cut back, 3 bases at V and 0 bases at J, with 13 bases in the middle. For the CDR3, the DNA is TGCAGCGTTGATCGGGTGGGGTCTAGCACAGATACGCAGTATTTT. This translates into CSVDRVGSSTDTQYF.

This clone was counted at least ten times. The chain is built from TRBV14 and TRBJ2-1, with D uncertain. The CDR3 extends over 14 amino acids. Trimming stripped 4 bases from V and 10 bases from J, with 17 bases between. Germline V CDR1 and CDR2: SGHDN, FVKESK. This CDR3 is CASSPLQHNYEQFF. As DNA, the CDR3 is TGTGCCAGCAGCCCCCTCCAGCATAACTACGAGCAGTTCTTC. The full variable domain, in which reference TRBV14 and TRBJ2-1 provide the parts outside the CDR3, is EAGVTQFPSHSVIEKGQTVTLRCDPISGHDNLYWYRRVMGKEIKFLLHFVKESKQDESGMPNNRFLAERTGGTYSTLKVQPAELEDSGVYFCASSPLQHNYEQFFGPGTRLTVL.